This TCR beta chain was obtained from a study of radiotherapy plus CTLA-4 blockade in lung cancer. V was shortened by 2 bases and J by 5 bases, with 15 bases between the two germline ends. CDR3 size: 15 residues. From germline, CDR1 is MNHEY and CDR2 SMNVEV (reference sequence). Assay used: immunoSEQ multiplex PCR; TCRdb lists only in-frame clones, some missing. Seen here are more than 25,000 clones, approximately 79% observed once, and the top ten hold 7.5% to 8%. With regard to this clone: The antigen remains undetermined.

Notes on the study in general: Among blood TCR repertoires after radiotherapy plus ipilimumab, tumor-derived clones expanded.

Specimen: peripheral blood, collected from a patient treated with radiotherapy plus ipilimumab. The chain carries TRBV27 and TRBJ2-5, with a weak D call TRBD2 (6 bases). The TCR sequence derives from a human donor with non-small cell lung cancer who had stable disease on radiotherapy plus ipilimumab. This chain's CDR3 is CASSLIVGGIETQYF. The CDR3 DNA follows: TGTGCCAGCAGTTTAATTGTCGGAGGGATCGAGACCCAGTACTTC.